This TCR beta chain was found in a study of T cell responses to AZD1222 COVID-19 vaccine. TCRdb's table, derived via immunoSEQ multiplex PCR, lists solely in-frame clones and lacks some. The sample has around 120,000 clones, 80% to 90% seen once. The V segment lost 3 bases and the J segment 9 bases; nucleotides outside the gene matches: 17. The CDR3 is made up of 19 amino acids. Per germline, CDR1 KGHDR and CDR2 SFDVKD. For this clone: Antigen: not known.

Overall study findings and caveats: In a largely white British group with more females than males, clonal diversity was possibly underestimated.

The TCR originated in an adult in good health. This specimen consisted of peripheral blood, obtained on day 0 of AZD1222 vaccination. This rearrangement joins TRBV24-1 to TRBJ2-1, with 12 bases that match TRBD1. In DNA form, the CDR3 reads TGTGCCACCAGTGATGGGACAGGGGGCGCGAGACTAGCGCTGGGTGAGCAGTTCTTC. Translation: CATSDGTGGARLALGEQFF.